This entry lists 29 T cell receptor beta chains sequenced from one sample in a study of blood T cell repertoires in COVID-19. Measured with immunoSEQ multiplex PCR; TCRdb has only the in-frame clones, and not every one. Altogether about 130,000 clones are present, 85% being singletons, with the ten largest covering roughly 4%. The sequencing input was peripheral blood. These receptors were collected from a human donor in a cohort sampled during active COVID-19.

This chain joins TRBV15 and TRBJ1-1; D unclear. Germline CDR1 and CDR2: LNHNV and YYDKDF (reference sequence). The CDR3 contains 14 residues. V was shortened by 0 bases and J by 8 bases, with 13 bases between the two germline ends. CDR3 nucleotides: TGTGCCACCAGCAGAGATGGCCTTACCCAGGAAGCTTTCTTT. Protein product: CATSRDGLTQEAFF.

This clone has just one count. The chain carries TRBV5-4 and TRBJ1-1, with D possibly being TRBD1 (5 bases). V shed 0 bases and J shed 2 bases, with 14 bases lying between them. CDR3 length: 16 residues. Germline values: CDR1 SGHNT, CDR2 YYREEE (reference sequence). The CDR3 DNA is TGTGCCAGCAGCTTGGGTCGTGTCGGGGGTAACACTGAAGCTTTCTTT. Translating gives CASSLGRVGGNTEAFF. Filled out from reference TRBV5-4 and TRBJ1-1, the complete variable domain reads ETGVTQSPTHLIKTRGQQVTLRCSSQSGHNTVSWYQQALGQGPQFIFQYYREEENGRGNFPPRFSGLQFPNYSSELNVNALELDDSALYLCASSLGRVGGNTEAFFGQGTRLTVV.

The chain couples TRBV28 to TRBJ2-5; 10 bases agree with TRBD2. J was trimmed by 6 bases and V by 2 bases; bases with no gene match: 9. Germline V gives CDR1 MDHEN, CDR2 SYDVKM. The CDR3 contains 16 residues. CDR3 DNA sequence: TGTGCCAGCAGTTTACTATCCCGGACTAGCGGCAAGACCCAGTACTTC. Amino acid sequence: CASSLLSRTSGKTQYF. The full variable domain, its missing parts supplied by reference TRBV28 and TRBJ2-5, is DVKVTQSSRYLVKRTGEKVFLECVQDMDHENMFWYRQDPGLGLRLIYFSYDVKMKEKGDIPEGYSVSREKKERFSLILESASTNQTSMYLCASSLLSRTSGKTQYFGPGTRLLVL.

This chain joins TRBV11-2 and TRBJ1-3; weak D call: TRBD1 (5 bases). V was pared by 8 bases and J by 4 bases, with 21 bases between. This CDR3 is 16 amino acids long. Germline lookup yields CDR1 SGHAT and CDR2 FQNNGV. The CDR3 bases are TGTGCCAGCTCCAGGGCCAAGGGAGGTCCCGGAAACACCATATATTTT. Encoded protein: CASSRAKGGPGNTIYF. The full variable domain, with the rest looked up from reference TRBV11-2 and TRBJ1-3, is EAGVAQSPRYKIIEKRQSVAFWCNPISGHATLYWYQQILGQGPKLLIQFQNNGVVDDSQLPKDRFSAERLKGVDSTLKIQPAKLEDSAVYLCASSRAKGGPGNTIYFGEGSWLTVV.

This chain links TRBV30 with TRBJ2-3, with TRBD2 matching 9 bases. The V segment lost 4 bases and the J segment 4 bases; nucleotides outside the gene matches: 6. CDR1 and CDR2 from the germline V gene are GTSNPN and SVGIG (reference sequence). The CDR3 sequence is 14 residues long. The CDR3 DNA sequence: TGTGCCTGGATACTAGCGGGTAATTCAGATACGCAGTATTTT. It translates to CAWILAGNSDTQYF.

This chain uses TRBV7-2 with TRBJ2-7; 7 bases align to TRBD2. Germline V gene sequence: CDR1 SGHTA, CDR2 FQGNSA. The V gene end was trimmed by 1 base and the J gene end by 11 bases; junction bases not matched to a gene: 14. There are 15 residues in the CDR3. The CDR3 DNA reads as TGTGCCAGCAGCTTAGAGTCTGCTAGCGGTCAGGGAAAGTACTTC. It encodes CASSLESASGQGKYF.

The chain employs TRBV5-6 and TRBJ1-6, with TRBD1 matching 8 bases. This CDR3 is built from 15 residues. Germline V gene sequence: CDR1 SGHDT, CDR2 YYEEEE. The J segment lost 9 bases and the V segment lost 2 bases, leaving 7 bases of the junction unmatched. Written as DNA, the CDR3 is TGTGCCAGCAGCTTACAGGGGGTTGGCGGTTCACCCCTCCACTTT. Its protein product is CASSLQGVGGSPLHF.

The chain has TRBV6-5 and TRBJ1-5; 8 bases match TRBD1. The CDR3 runs 13 residues. Trimming took 9 bases from V and 7 from J; bases not matched to a gene: 8. CDR1 is MNHEY, CDR2 SVGAGI, per germline. The CDR3 spells CARPWDRWQPQHF. CDR3 bases: TGTGCCAGACCTTGGGACAGGTGGCAGCCCCAGCATTTT.

V usage is TRBV30 and J usage is TRBJ1-4; 7 positions agree with TRBD1. The V gene's germline CDR1 is GTSNPN and CDR2 SVGIG (reference sequence). There are 17 residues in the CDR3. Trimming cost V 2 bases and J 4 bases; bases outside gene matches: 13. The CDR3 nucleotides are TGTGCCTGGAGTACACAAGGACAGGACAAAATTAATGAAAAACTGTTTTTT. This translates into CAWSTQGQDKINEKLFF.

This rearrangement joins TRBV15 to TRBJ1-3, with D unresolved. Germline loops: CDR1 LNHNV, CDR2 YYDKDF (reference sequence). There are 14 residues in the CDR3. V lost 3 bases, J lost 0 bases, and 6 bases lay in between. CDR3 protein: CATSRGDSGNTIYF. CDR3 coding DNA: TGTGCCACCAGCAGGGGAGACTCTGGAAACACCATATATTTT. Full variable domain (remainder filled in from reference TRBV15 and TRBJ1-3): DAMVIQNPRYQVTQFGKPVTLSCSQTLNHNVMYWYQQKSSQAPKLLFHYYDKDFNNEADTPDNFQSRRPNTSFCFLDIRSPGLGDTAMYLCATSRGDSGNTIYFGEGSWLTVV.

The chain links TRBV6-6 to TRBJ1-5, with 10 bases identical to TRBD1. Germline loops: CDR1 MNHNY, CDR2 SVGAGI (reference sequence). There are 15 residues in the CDR3. The V and J ends lost 6 bases and 4 bases, in that order; junction bases with no gene match: 6. CDR3 loop: CASSRGTGDNQPQHF. Here the CDR3 DNA reads TGTGCCAGCAGCCGCGGGACAGGGGATAATCAGCCCCAGCATTTT.

This clone was observed a single time. V gene TRBV12-5 combines with J gene TRBJ2-7; tentatively, D is TRBD1 (6 bases). The CDR3 consists of 13 residues. Per germline, CDR1 LGHNT and CDR2 FRNRAP. V was cut by 5 bases and J by 2 bases, with 10 bases left in between. In DNA, the CDR3 is TGTGCTAGTGGTCCAGGGGTACCCTACGAGCAGTACTTC. This encodes CASGPGVPYEQYF.

The chain employs TRBV9 and TRBJ2-2; 9 nucleotides match TRBD1. V dropped 2 bases and J dropped 4; count of bases not matched to a gene: 6. This CDR3 spans 16 amino acids. CDR1 is SGDLS, CDR2 YYNGEE, per germline. CDR3 sequence (DNA): TGTGCCAGCAGCGTGGCCCCGGGACAGGGCACCGGGGAGCTGTTTTTT. This encodes CASSVAPGQGTGELFF.

The chain carries TRBV24-1 and TRBJ2-1; possibly TRBD2 for D (5 bases). The V and J ends lost 4 bases and 3 bases respectively, with 18 bases between them. Looked up from germline, CDR1 is KGHDR and CDR2 is SFDVKD. The CDR3 totals 17 residues. CDR3 amino acids: CATSEVRGPSDYNEQFF. The DNA of the CDR3 is TGTGCCACCAGTGAGGTACGGGGTCCAAGCGACTACAATGAGCAGTTCTTC.

The chain combines TRBV6-1 with TRBJ1-3; D is perhaps TRBD1 (6 bases). The ends were cut back, 0 bases at V and 2 bases at J, with 11 bases in the middle. This CDR3 has 16 amino acids. Germline CDR1 and CDR2: MNHNS and SASEGT. CDR3 nucleotides: TGTGCCAGCAGTGAAGCGCTAGGGGGAGCTGGAAACACCATATATTTT. Protein sequence: CASSEALGGAGNTIYF.

The chain combines TRBV12-5 with TRBJ1-1; D is ambiguous. V lost 2 bases, J lost 3 bases, and 16 bases lay in between. Germline lookup yields CDR1 LGHNT and CDR2 FRNRAP. There are 16 residues in the CDR3. CDR3 DNA sequence: TGTGCTAGTGGTTTGCGACTCCCCATGAGGGACACTGAAGCTTTCTTT. Protein sequence: CASGLRLPMRDTEAFF. The full variable domain, rest sourced from reference TRBV12-5 and TRBJ1-1, is DARVTQTPRHKVTEMGQEVTMRCQPILGHNTVFWYRQTMMQGLELLAYFRNRAPLDDSGMPKDRFSAEMPDATLATLKIQPSEPRDSAVYFCASGLRLPMRDTEAFFGQGTRLTVV.

This clone was detected only once. The rearrangement joins TRBV20-1 to TRBJ1-2; D uncertain. Germline loops: CDR1 DFQATT, CDR2 SNEGSKA (reference sequence). Between the trimmed V and J ends, which lost 3 bases and 0 bases, there was a span of 14 bases. The CDR3 is made up of 15 amino acids. The CDR3 loop is CSASEPKGANYGYTF. CDR3 bases: TGCAGTGCTAGTGAGCCTAAAGGAGCTAACTATGGCTACACCTTC.

Note on this clone: One end of the junction varies from germline; a read error may be responsible. V gene TRBV2 combines with J gene TRBJ2-3; unclear D gene. This CDR3 contains 14 residues. Per germline, CDR1 SNHLY and CDR2 FYNNEI. In DNA form, the CDR3 reads TGTGCCAGCAGCGAAGTGGTGAGGACAGATACGCAGTATTTT. It encodes CASSEVVRTDTQYF.

V is TRBV4-1 and J is TRBJ2-5; D unclear. This CDR3 region has 13 residues. V was shortened by 6 bases and J by 4 bases, with 12 bases between the two germline ends. Looked up from germline, CDR1 is MGHRA and CDR2 is YSYEKL. CDR3: CASSLSAGETQYF. The DNA for the CDR3 is TGCGCCAGCAGTCTCTCTGCAGGAGAGACCCAGTACTTC.

V is TRBV25-1 and J is TRBJ2-5, with D tentatively TRBD2 (5 bases). The V and J ends lost 4 bases and 5 bases respectively, with 14 bases between them. This CDR3 is built from 14 residues. Germline V gene lookup returns CDR1 MGHDK and CDR2 SYGVNS. The DNA of the CDR3 is TGTGCCAGCAGTGCCGGAGGTCGAGGGGAGACCCAGTACTTC. This translates into CASSAGGRGETQYF.

Worth noting for this clone: This sample includes further DNA sequences coding for the same CDR3. The chain has TRBV19 and TRBJ1-1, with TRBD1 identical over 7 bases. The CDR3 consists of 12 residues. Germline V gene lookup returns CDR1 LNHDA and CDR2 SQIVND (reference sequence). V was clipped by 6 bases and J by 8 bases; unmatched bases: 6. This CDR3 is CASSIRGTEAFF. The CDR3 DNA follows: TGTGCCAGTAGCATCAGGGGGACGGAAGCTTTCTTT.

The chain couples TRBV11-2 to TRBJ2-5; the match to TRBD2 covers 9 bases. The CDR3 contains 13 residues. CDR1 SGHAT and CDR2 FQNNGV come from the germline V gene. With 8 bases clipped from V and 0 bases from J, the junction kept 1 base outside the gene matches. CDR3 protein: CASGGRDQETQYF. CDR3 DNA sequence: TGTGCCAGCGGCGGGAGGGACCAAGAGACCCAGTACTTC. The variable domain in full, completed from reference TRBV11-2 and TRBJ2-5, reads EAGVAQSPRYKIIEKRQSVAFWCNPISGHATLYWYQQILGQGPKLLIQFQNNGVVDDSQLPKDRFSAERLKGVDSTLKIQPAKLEDSAVYLCASGGRDQETQYFGPGTRLLVL.

This chain joins TRBV19 and TRBJ2-7; no definite D call. V shed 4 bases and J shed 5 bases, with 12 bases lying between them. Germline V lookup: CDR1 LNHDA, CDR2 SQIVND (reference sequence). The CDR3 covers 13 residues. The DNA of the CDR3 is TGTGCCAGTAGTAATGGGCAGGTCCACGAGCAGTACTTC. Protein sequence: CASSNGQVHEQYF.

This chain links TRBV6-5 with TRBJ1-2, with TRBD1 identical over 9 bases. The CDR3 has 13 amino acids. Per germline, CDR1 MNHEY and CDR2 SVGAGI. V lost 10 bases and J lost 4; bases outside the gene matches: 7. This chain's CDR3 is CAITGGEGYGYTF. DNA of the CDR3: TGTGCCATCACAGGGGGCGAGGGCTATGGCTACACCTTC.

This chain connects TRBV7-2 to TRBJ2-2, with TRBD1 matching 10 bases. V gave up 7 bases and J gave up 7 bases; unmatched junction bases: 9. This CDR3 contains 15 residues. The V gene's germline CDR1 is SGHTA and CDR2 FQGNSA. CDR3 nucleotide sequence: TGTGCCAGCACCATAGACAGGGGGCGGTTCGGGGAGCTGTTTTTT. This encodes CASTIDRGRFGELFF. Complete variable domain (other parts from reference TRBV7-2 and TRBJ2-2): GAGVSQSPSNKVTEKGKDVELRCDPISGHTALYWYRQSLGQGLEFLIYFQGNSAPDKSGLPSDRFSAERTGGSVSTLTIQRTQQEDSAVYLCASTIDRGRFGELFFGEGSRLTVL.

This clone came up once. The chain couples TRBV7-9 to TRBJ2-2, with 8 positions matching TRBD2. There are 15 residues in the CDR3. The J segment lost 3 bases and the V segment lost 5 bases, leaving 5 bases of the junction unmatched. Germline-derived CDR1 and CDR2 are SEHNR and FQNEAQ (reference sequence). DNA for the CDR3: TGTGCCAGCAGCATCCTAGCGGGTCACACCGGGGAGCTGTTTTTT. Its translation: CASSILAGHTGELFF.

The chain uses TRBV6-1 and TRBJ1-5; 8 nucleotides agree with TRBD1. CDR1 and CDR2 (germline): MNHNS, SASEGT. The CDR3 extends over 14 amino acids. V trimming: 3 bases; J trimming: 4 bases; junction bases outside the gene matches: 2. CDR3 protein: CASSDRGLNQPQHF. In nucleotides, the CDR3 is TGTGCCAGCAGTGACAGGGGGCTGAATCAGCCCCAGCATTTT.

The chain is built from TRBV6-5 and TRBJ2-5, with TRBD1 matching 8 bases. The CDR3 contains 14 residues. The junction had 5 bases not matched to a gene; V was cut back by 4 bases and J by 4 bases. Per germline, CDR1 MNHEY and CDR2 SVGAGI. For the CDR3, the DNA is TGTGCCAGCAGTTCCGACAGGGGTCTAGAGACCCAGTACTTC. This translates into CASSSDRGLETQYF.

The chain is built from TRBV7-9 and TRBJ2-3; 8 positions agree with TRBD2. This CDR3 region has 12 residues. V dropped 4 bases and J dropped 12; count of bases not matched to a gene: 6. The germline V gene encodes CDR1 SEHNR and CDR2 FQNEAQ (reference sequence). The CDR3, as DNA: TGTGCCAGCAGCTCCGAATTAGCGGGACAGTATTTT. Amino acids: CASSSELAGQYF. Combining the CDR3 with reference TRBV7-9 and TRBJ2-3 gives the whole variable domain DTGVSQNPRHKITKRGQNVTFRCDPISEHNRLYWYRQTLGQGPEFLTYFQNEAQLEKSRLLSDRFSAERPKGSFSTLEIQRTEQGDSAMYLCASSSELAGQYFGPGTRLTVL.